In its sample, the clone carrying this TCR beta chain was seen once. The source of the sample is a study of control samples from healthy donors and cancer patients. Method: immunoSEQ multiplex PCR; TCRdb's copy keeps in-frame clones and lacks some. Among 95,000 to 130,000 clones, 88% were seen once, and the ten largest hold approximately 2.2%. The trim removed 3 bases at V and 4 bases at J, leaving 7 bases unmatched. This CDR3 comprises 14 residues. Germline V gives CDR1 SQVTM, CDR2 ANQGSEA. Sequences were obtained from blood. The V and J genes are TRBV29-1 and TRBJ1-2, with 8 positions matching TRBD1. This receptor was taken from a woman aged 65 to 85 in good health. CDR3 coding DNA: TGCAGCGTTGAGACAGGGGAAACGGGCTATGGCTACACCTTC. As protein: CSVETGETGYGYTF. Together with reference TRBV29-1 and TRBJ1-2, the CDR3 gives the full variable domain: SAVISQKPSRDICQRGTSLTIQCQVDSQVTMMFWYRQQPGQSLTLIATANQGSEATYESGFVIDKFPISRPNLTFSTLTVSNMSPEDSSIYLCSVETGETGYGYTFGSGTRLTVV.